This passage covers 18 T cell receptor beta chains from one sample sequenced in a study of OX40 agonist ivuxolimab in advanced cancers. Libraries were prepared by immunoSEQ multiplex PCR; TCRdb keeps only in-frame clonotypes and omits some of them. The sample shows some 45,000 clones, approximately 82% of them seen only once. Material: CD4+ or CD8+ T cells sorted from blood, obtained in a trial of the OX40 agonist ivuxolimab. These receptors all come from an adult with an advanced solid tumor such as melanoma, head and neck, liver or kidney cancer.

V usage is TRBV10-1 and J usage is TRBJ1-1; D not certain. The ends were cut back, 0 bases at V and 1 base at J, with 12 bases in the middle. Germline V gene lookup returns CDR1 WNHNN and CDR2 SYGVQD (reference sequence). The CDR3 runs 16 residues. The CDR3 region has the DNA TGCGCCAGCAGTGAGTCGATGGTCCTCGGGAACACTGAAGCTTTCTTT. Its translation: CASSESMVLGNTEAFF.

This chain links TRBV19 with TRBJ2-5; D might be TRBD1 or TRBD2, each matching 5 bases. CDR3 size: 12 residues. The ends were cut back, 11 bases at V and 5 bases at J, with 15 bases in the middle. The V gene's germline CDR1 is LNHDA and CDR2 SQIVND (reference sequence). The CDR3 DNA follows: TGTGCCTCGGGACCAGGAGGCGAGACCCAGTACTTC. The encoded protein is CASGPGGETQYF.

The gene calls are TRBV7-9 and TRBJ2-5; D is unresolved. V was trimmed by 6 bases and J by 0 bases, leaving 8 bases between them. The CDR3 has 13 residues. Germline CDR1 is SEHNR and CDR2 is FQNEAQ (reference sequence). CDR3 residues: CASSLKYQETQYF. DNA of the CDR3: TGTGCCAGCAGTTTAAAGTACCAAGAGACCCAGTACTTC.

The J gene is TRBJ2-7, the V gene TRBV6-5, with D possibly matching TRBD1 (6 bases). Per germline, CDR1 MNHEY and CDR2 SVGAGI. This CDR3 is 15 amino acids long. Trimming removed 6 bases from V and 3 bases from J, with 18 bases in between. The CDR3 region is CASRIGTNAGYEQYF. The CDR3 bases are TGTGCCAGCAGGATAGGGACAAACGCGGGCTACGAGCAGTACTTC.

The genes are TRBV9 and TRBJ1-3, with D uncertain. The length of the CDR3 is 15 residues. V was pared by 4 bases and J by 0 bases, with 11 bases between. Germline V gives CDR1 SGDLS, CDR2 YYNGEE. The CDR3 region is CASSPPISSGNTIYF. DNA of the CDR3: TGTGCCAGCAGCCCCCCCATTAGCTCTGGAAACACCATATATTTT.

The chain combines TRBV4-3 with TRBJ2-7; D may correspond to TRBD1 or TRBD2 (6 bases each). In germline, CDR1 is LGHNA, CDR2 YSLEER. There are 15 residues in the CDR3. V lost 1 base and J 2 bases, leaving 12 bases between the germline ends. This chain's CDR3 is CASSQGRGQAYEQYF. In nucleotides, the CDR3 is TGCGCCAGCAGCCAAGGGCGGGGACAAGCCTACGAGCAGTACTTC.

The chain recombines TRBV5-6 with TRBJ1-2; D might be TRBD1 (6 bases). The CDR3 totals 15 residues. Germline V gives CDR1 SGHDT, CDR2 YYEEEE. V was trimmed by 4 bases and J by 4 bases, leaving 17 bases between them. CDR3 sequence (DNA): TGTGCCAGCAGCATGAACAGGGTCCCCAGCTATGGCTACACCTTC. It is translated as CASSMNRVPSYGYTF.

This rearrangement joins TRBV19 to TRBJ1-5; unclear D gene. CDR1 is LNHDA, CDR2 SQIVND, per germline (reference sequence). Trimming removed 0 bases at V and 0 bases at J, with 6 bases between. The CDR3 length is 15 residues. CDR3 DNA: TGTGCCAGTAGTATAGATCTAACTAGCAATCAGCCCCAGCATTTT. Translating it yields CASSIDLTSNQPQHF.

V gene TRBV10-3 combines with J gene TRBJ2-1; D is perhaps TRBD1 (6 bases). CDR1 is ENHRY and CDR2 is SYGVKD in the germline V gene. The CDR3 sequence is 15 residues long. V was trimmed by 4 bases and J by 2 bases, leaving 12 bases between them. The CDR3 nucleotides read TGTGCCATCAGTGGGTCGAGACAGGCCTACAATGAGCAGTTCTTC. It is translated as CAISGSRQAYNEQFF.

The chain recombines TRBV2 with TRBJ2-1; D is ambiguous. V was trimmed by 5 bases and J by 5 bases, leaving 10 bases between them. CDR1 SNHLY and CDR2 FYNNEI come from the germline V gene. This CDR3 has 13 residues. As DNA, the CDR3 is TGTGCCAGCAGTTCCCTCCGGGACAATGAGCAGTTCTTC. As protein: CASSSLRDNEQFF.

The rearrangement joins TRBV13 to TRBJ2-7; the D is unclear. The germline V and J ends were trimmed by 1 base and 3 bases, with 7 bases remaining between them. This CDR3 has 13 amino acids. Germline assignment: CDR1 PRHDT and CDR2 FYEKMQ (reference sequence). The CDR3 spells CASSLDRNYEQYF. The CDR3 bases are TGTGCCAGCAGCTTAGACAGAAACTACGAGCAGTACTTC.

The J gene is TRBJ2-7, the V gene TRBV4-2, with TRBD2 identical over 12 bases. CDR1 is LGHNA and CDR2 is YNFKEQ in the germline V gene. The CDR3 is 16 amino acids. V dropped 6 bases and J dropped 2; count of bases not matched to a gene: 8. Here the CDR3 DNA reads TGTGCCAGCAGTCCAACGCGGACTAGCGGGACCTACGAGCAGTACTTC. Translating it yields CASSPTRTSGTYEQYF.

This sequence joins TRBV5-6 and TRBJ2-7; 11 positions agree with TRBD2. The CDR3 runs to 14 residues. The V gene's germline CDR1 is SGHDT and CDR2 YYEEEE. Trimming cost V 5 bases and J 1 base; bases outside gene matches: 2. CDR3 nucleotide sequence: TGTGCCAGCAGGAGACTAGCGGGGTCCTACGAGCAGTACTTC. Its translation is CASRRLAGSYEQYF.

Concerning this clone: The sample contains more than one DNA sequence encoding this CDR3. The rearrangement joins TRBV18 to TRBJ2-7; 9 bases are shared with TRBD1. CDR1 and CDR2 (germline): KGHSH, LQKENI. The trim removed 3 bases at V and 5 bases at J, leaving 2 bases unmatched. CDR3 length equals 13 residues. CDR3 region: CASSPGTGNEQYF. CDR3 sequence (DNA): TGTGCCAGCTCACCTGGGACAGGGAACGAGCAGTACTTC.

Here the CDR3 DNA reads TGTGCCAGCACCGGGGAAGGGGTAGGACGTGGCTACACCTTC. Translated, it gives CASTGEGVGRGYTF. The chain joins TRBV2 to TRBJ1-2; TRBD1 is a possible D gene (5 bases). CDR3 length equals 14 residues. Germline V gives CDR1 SNHLY, CDR2 FYNNEI. V was cut by 7 bases and J by 7 bases, with 19 bases left in between.

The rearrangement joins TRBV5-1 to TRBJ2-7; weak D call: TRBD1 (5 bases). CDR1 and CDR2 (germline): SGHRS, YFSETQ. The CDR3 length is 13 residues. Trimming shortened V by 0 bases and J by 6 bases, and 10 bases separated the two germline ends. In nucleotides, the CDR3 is TGCGCCAGCAGCTTGGTGGCAGGGCGCGAGCAGTACTTC. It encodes CASSLVAGREQYF.

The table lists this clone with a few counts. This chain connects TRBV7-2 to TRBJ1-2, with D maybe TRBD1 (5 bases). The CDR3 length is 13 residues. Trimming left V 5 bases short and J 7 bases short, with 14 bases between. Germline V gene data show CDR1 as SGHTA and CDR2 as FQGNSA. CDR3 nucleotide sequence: TGTGCCAGCAGCGAGCCTGCCCAGGGTGGCTACACCTTC. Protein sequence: CASSEPAQGGYTF. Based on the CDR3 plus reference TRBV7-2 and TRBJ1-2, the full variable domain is GAGVSQSPSNKVTEKGKDVELRCDPISGHTALYWYRQSLGQGLEFLIYFQGNSAPDKSGLPSDRFSAERTGGSVSTLTIQRTQQEDSAVYLCASSEPAQGGYTFGSGTRLTVV.

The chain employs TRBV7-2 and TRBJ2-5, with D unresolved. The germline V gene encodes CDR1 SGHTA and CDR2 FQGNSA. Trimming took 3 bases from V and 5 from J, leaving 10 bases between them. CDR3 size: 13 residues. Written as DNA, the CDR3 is TGTGCCAGCAGCTTCACCGGCTGGGAGACCCAGTACTTC. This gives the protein CASSFTGWETQYF.